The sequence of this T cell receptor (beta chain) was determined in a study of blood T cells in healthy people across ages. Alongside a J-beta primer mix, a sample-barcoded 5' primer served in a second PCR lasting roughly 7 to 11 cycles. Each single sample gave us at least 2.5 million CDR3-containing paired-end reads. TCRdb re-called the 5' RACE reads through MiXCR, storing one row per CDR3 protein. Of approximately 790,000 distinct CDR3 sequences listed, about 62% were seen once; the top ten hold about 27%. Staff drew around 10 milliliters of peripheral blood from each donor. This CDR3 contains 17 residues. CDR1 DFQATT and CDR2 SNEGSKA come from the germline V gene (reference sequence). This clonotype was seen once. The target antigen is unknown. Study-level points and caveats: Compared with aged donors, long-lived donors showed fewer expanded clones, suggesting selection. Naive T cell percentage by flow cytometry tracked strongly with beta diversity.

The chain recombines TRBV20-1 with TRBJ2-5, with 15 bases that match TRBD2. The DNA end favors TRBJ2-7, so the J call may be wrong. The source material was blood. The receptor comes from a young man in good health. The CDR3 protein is CSAQKIGTSGGIYEQYF. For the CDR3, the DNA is TGCAGTGCACAAAAAATCGGGACTAGCGGGGGGATCTACGAGCAGTACTTC.